This TCR beta chain was obtained from a study of naive and memory T cell subsets. Broader study findings: TCRs were reportedly recovered from both biopsy types, mostly tuberculin test sites.

Treatment in this sample: skin biopsy from PPD injection site in Mantoux-positive individual. TCR cDNA received a 3' ligated oligonucleotide that carried a UMI. Biopsied sites were PPD injections in people with a positive Mantoux test. Unsorted total RNA, roughly 1 to 1,100 ng, was DNase treated before reverse transcription. The sample holds many counts of this clonotype. Its matching antigen is unknown. Ligated cDNA underwent four rounds of PCR with nested alpha and beta constant region primers and SP2. Blood and skin TCR RNA was reverse transcribed with alpha and beta constant primers. Each CDR3 protein gets one entry after TCRdb re-called the UMI-ligation and nested PCR reads with MiXCR. The table includes more than 30,000 distinct CDR3 sequences, more than 6.5% detected once. CDR1 and CDR2 (germline): KGHSH, LQKENI. Trimming pared 6 bases from V and 5 bases from J, leaving 19 bases between. The CDR3 sequence is 16 residues long.

The gene calls are TRBV18 and TRBJ2-2, with D perhaps TRBD2 (6 bases). This sequence was found in an adult in good health. Source: skin, taken from a tuberculin skin test site. DNA of the CDR3: TGTGCCAGCTCCAAAGTGGGAGGACACACTACCGGGGAGCTGTTTTTT. The encoded protein is CASSKVGGHTTGELFF.